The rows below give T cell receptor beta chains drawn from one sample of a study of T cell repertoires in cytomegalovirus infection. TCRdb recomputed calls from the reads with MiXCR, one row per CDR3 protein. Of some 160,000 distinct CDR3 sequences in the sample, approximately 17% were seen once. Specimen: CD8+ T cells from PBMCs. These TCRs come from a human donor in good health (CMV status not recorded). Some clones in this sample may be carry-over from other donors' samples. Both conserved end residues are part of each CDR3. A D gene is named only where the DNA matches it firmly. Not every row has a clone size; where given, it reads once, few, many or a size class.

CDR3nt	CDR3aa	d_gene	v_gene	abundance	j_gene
TGTGCCAGCAGGATAGCGTTAAGCTCCTACAATGAGCAGTTCTTC	CASRIALSSYNEQFF	NA	TRBV7-9	many	TRBJ2-1
TGTGCCAGCAGTTTACAGGGGCCTTCGGATACGCAGTATTTT	CASSLQGPSDTQYF	NA	TRBV12-3/TRBV12-4	many	TRBJ2-3
TGCAGTGCTAGAGATCTATCCTACTCGGGCACTGAAGCTTTCTTT	CSARDLSYSGTEAFF	NA	TRBV20-1	many	TRBJ1-1
TGTGCCAGCAGCCAAGATTGGGGGATGAACACTGAAGCTTTCTTT	CASSQDWGMNTEAFF	NA	TRBV14	NA	TRBJ1-1
TGCAGCGTTGAAGACCCCTGGCGACGGGAGTACTACAATGAGCAGTTCTTC	CSVEDPWRREYYNEQFF	NA	TRBV29-1	few	TRBJ2-1
TGTGCCAGCAGCCAGGACAGACGGAACACTGAAGCTTTCTTT	CASSQDRRNTEAFF	NA	TRBV14	NA	TRBJ1-1
TGTGCCAGCACCGGTAATAGCGGGAGAGCCAACCACGCTTACAATGAGCAGTTCTTC	CASTGNSGRANHAYNEQFF	TRBD2	TRBV11-1	many	TRBJ2-1
TGTGCCAGTAGTGCATGGGGGAGCACTGAAGCTTTCTTT	CASSAWGSTEAFF	NA	TRBV19	NA	TRBJ1-1
TGTGCCAGCAGTCGGTTCGACAGGGGACAAGAGACCCAGTACTTC	CASSRFDRGQETQYF	TRBD1	TRBV28	NA	TRBJ2-5
TGTGCCAGTAGTATCAGGGAGAAAGACAATGAGCAGTTCTTC	CASSIREKDNEQFF	NA	TRBV19	many	TRBJ2-1
TGCGCCAGCAGCTTGAGATCCCAGGGGGCCTACGAGCAGTACTTC	CASSLRSQGAYEQYF	TRBD1	TRBV5-1	few	TRBJ2-7
TGCAGTGCTAGCAAGGGCGGCGGGGAGCTGTTTTTT	CSASKGGGELFF	NA	TRBV20-1	NA	TRBJ2-2
TGTGCCAGCAGGGACAGGGGGACTGGGGCCAACGTCCTGACTTTC	CASRDRGTGANVLTF	TRBD1	TRBV27	few	TRBJ2-6
TGTGCCAGCAGCTTAGTAGACGGGGAAGACAACTATGGCTACACCTTC	CASSLVDGEDNYGYTF	NA	TRBV7-2	many	TRBJ1-2
TGTGCCAGCAGCTTAAACAGGGGATCAGGGAACACTGAAGCTTTCTTT	CASSLNRGSGNTEAFF	TRBD1	TRBV11-2	NA	TRBJ1-1
TGTGCCAGCAGCTCCTGGGACAGGGGATACGAGCAGTACTTC	CASSSWDRGYEQYF	TRBD1	TRBV13	few	TRBJ2-7